Described below is a single T cell receptor beta chain sequence and its context. This entry is derived from a study of cytotoxic CD8 clonotypes in ibrutinib-treated CLL. Study in general: For this cohort, patients were about a dozen relapsed/refractory and about 16 treatment-naive, while roughly 17 were IGHV unmutated. Collecting the response samples happened after a median approximately twelve months of treatment, with a range of 6 to 36.

Cryopreserved PBMCs supplied roughly 2.1 micrograms of genomic DNA for TCR beta libraries. CDR1 is LNHDA and CDR2 is SQIVND in the germline V gene (reference sequence). V lost 5 bases and J lost 10, with 23 bases in between. The CDR3 covers 15 residues. The targeted sequencing depth was 1 in 200,000 to 1 in 1 million T cells. Here immunoSEQ multiplex PCR was the method, and the copy in TCRdb shows in-frame clones only, minus some. The sample lists nearly 300,000 clones, 65% to 85% occurring once. The chain couples TRBV19 to TRBJ1-2; a weak D match, TRBD1 (6 bases). The sequence was obtained from a human donor with chronic lymphocytic leukemia. The material sequenced was PBMCs, taken at disease progression, from a patient treated with ibrutinib. This CDR3 reads CASSQGRFSASSYTF. CDR3 DNA sequence: TGTGCCAGTAGTCAGGGGAGGTTCTCCGCTAGTTCCTACACCTTC.